The 16 T cell receptor beta chains below were found in one sample sequenced in a study of T cell responses to AZD1222 COVID-19 vaccine. The repertoire was sequenced with immunoSEQ multiplex PCR; TCRdb's copy has only in-frame clones and lacks some. The top ten hold about 0.9% of the sample, which has roughly 170,000 clones, just under 95% seen once. This sample comprised peripheral blood, obtained on day 0 of AZD1222 vaccination. The receptors stem from an adult in good health.

The chain is built from TRBV7-9 and TRBJ2-6; weak D call: TRBD2 (6 bases). The CDR3 has 19 amino acids. Germline CDR1 reads SEHNR; CDR2 reads FQNEAQ (reference sequence). With 8 bases removed from V and 0 bases from J, the gap between germline ends came to 23 bases. The CDR3 bases are TGTGCCAGCGGATGGCGGCGGGACGACTCCAACTCTGGGGCCAACGTCCTGACTTTC. It codes for CASGWRRDDSNSGANVLTF.

The chain links TRBV7-8 to TRBJ1-1; D gene unclear. In germline, CDR1 is SGHVS, CDR2 FQNEAQ. V was shortened by 3 bases and J by 0 bases, with 8 bases between the two germline ends. This CDR3 region has 14 residues. CDR3: CASSFSSVNTEAFF. The CDR3 nucleotides are TGTGCCAGCAGCTTTAGCAGTGTGAACACTGAAGCTTTCTTT. The complete variable domain, with remaining parts taken from reference TRBV7-8 and TRBJ1-1, reads GAGVSQSPRYKVAKRGQDVALRCDPISGHVSLFWYQQALGQGPEFLTYFQNEAQLDKSGLPSDRFFAERPEGSVSTLKIQRTQQEDSAVYLCASSFSSVNTEAFFGQGTRLTVV.

The rearrangement joins TRBV3-1 (or the pseudogene TRBV3-2) to TRBJ1-6; possibly TRBD1 for D (5 bases). The CDR3 is made up of 13 amino acids. V was pared by 6 bases and J by 7 bases, with 10 bases between. CDR1 is LGHDT, CDR2 YNNKEL, per germline (reference sequence). For the CDR3, the DNA is TGTGCCAGCAGTCCATCAGGGAATTCACCCCTCCACTTT. Translation: CASSPSGNSPLHF.

This clone appeared once. This chain uses TRBV3-1 (or the pseudogene TRBV3-2) with TRBJ1-5, with D possibly being TRBD1 (6 bases). The germline V and J ends were trimmed by 1 base and 0 bases, with 7 bases remaining between them. Germline assignment: CDR1 LGHDT and CDR2 YNNKEL (reference sequence). This CDR3 contains 15 residues. CDR3 nucleotide sequence: TGTGCCAGCAGCCAAGGGACAGTTAGCAATCAGCCCCAGCATTTT. Protein: CASSQGTVSNQPQHF.

CDR3 residues: CASSPGGTGNTGELFF. As DNA, the CDR3 is TGTGCCAGCAGCCCGGGCGGGACAGGGAACACCGGGGAGCTGTTTTTT. The rearrangement joins TRBV5-4 to TRBJ2-2; 8 bases are shared with TRBD1. With 4 bases clipped from V and 1 base from J, the junction kept 6 bases outside the gene matches. CDR1 and CDR2 (germline): SGHNT, YYREEE (reference sequence). The CDR3 totals 16 residues.

The chain joins TRBV4-1 to TRBJ2-3; no definite D call. Germline CDR1 MGHRA, CDR2 YSYEKL. The V gene lost 0 bases and the J gene lost 4 bases, with 17 bases spanning the gap. The CDR3 covers 17 residues. The CDR3 spells CASSQDPLRFNADTQYF. The DNA for the CDR3 is TGCGCCAGCAGCCAAGATCCTTTACGGTTCAATGCAGATACGCAGTATTTT.

The rearrangement uses TRBV21-1 and TRBJ1-5. TRBV21-1 constitutes a pseudogene. This CDR3 is 18 amino acids long. CDR3 sequence (DNA): TGTGCCAGCGGACCGAAACGTGCCAGAGGTTTTAGCAATCAGCCCCAGCATTTT. It specifies CASGPKRARGFSNQPQHF.

V is TRBV11-2 and J is TRBJ1-3, with TRBD1 as a possible D gene (5 bases). The CDR3 totals 19 residues. Trimming cost V 4 bases and J 0 bases, with 22 bases left between them. From germline, CDR1 is SGHAT and CDR2 FQNNGV. CDR3 loop: CASSSPRGKGRSSGNTIYF. CDR3 DNA: TGTGCCAGCAGCTCCCCGCGGGGGAAAGGTCGGAGCTCTGGAAACACCATATATTTT.

This chain links TRBV11-2 with TRBJ1-5; D gene unclear. The CDR3 runs to 13 residues. CDR1 and CDR2 from the germline V gene are SGHAT and FQNNGV. Trimming cost V 1 base and J 1 base, with 2 bases left between them. The CDR3 nucleotides read TGTGCCAGCAGCTTAGCCAGCAATCAGCCCCAGCATTTT. This sequence encodes CASSLASNQPQHF. The variable domain in full, completed from reference TRBV11-2 and TRBJ1-5, reads EAGVAQSPRYKIIEKRQSVAFWCNPISGHATLYWYQQILGQGPKLLIQFQNNGVVDDSQLPKDRFSAERLKGVDSTLKIQPAKLEDSAVYLCASSLASNQPQHFGDGTRLSIL.

This clone occurred a few times. This chain joins TRBV7-2 and TRBJ1-2; 10 bases line up with TRBD1. The junction had 6 bases not matched to a gene; V was cut back by 5 bases and J by 3 bases. The CDR3 covers 15 residues. Per germline, CDR1 SGHTA and CDR2 FQGNSA. The chain's CDR3 is CASSPLTGGYYGYTF. The CDR3 DNA reads TGTGCCAGCAGCCCGTTGACAGGGGGCTACTATGGCTACACCTTC. Together with reference TRBV7-2 and TRBJ1-2, the CDR3 gives the full variable domain: GAGVSQSPSNKVTEKGKDVELRCDPISGHTALYWYRQSLGQGLEFLIYFQGNSAPDKSGLPSDRFSAERTGGSVSTLTIQRTQQEDSAVYLCASSPLTGGYYGYTFGSGTRLTVV.

A single count supports this clone. The V call is TRBV2, the J call TRBJ1-5; possibly TRBD1 for D (5 bases). The CDR3 has 13 amino acids. Germline V gene data show CDR1 as SNHLY and CDR2 as FYNNEI. Trimming left V 4 bases short and J 5 bases short, with 9 bases between. Here the CDR3 reads CASSGGQDQPQHF. The CDR3 nucleotides are TGTGCCAGCAGTGGGGGCCAGGATCAGCCCCAGCATTTT.

Notes on this clone: The junction departs from germline at one end; a sequencing error may be responsible. The chain carries TRBV6-5 and TRBJ1-5; no definite D call. Germline V gene data show CDR1 as MNHEY and CDR2 as SVGAGI. CDR3 length: 10 amino acids. The CDR3 here is CASSYLCKDF. The CDR3 DNA reads TGTGCCAGCAGTTACCTCTGTAAGGATTTT.

The chain uses TRBV18 and TRBJ1-2; D is unresolved. The CDR3 spans 13 residues. Germline V gives CDR1 KGHSH, CDR2 LQKENI. V lost 2 bases to trimming and J lost 4 bases, with 8 bases between them. This chain's CDR3 is CASSPADVYGYTF. In DNA form, the CDR3 reads TGTGCCAGCTCACCAGCTGATGTCTATGGCTACACCTTC.

CDR3 amino acids: CASRKKDRGINEQYF. The CDR3 region has the DNA TGTGCCAGCCGCAAGAAGGACAGGGGGATCAACGAGCAGTACTTC. The chain uses TRBV6-5 and TRBJ2-7; 10 positions match TRBD1. CDR1 and CDR2 (germline): MNHEY, SVGAGI. The CDR3 is 15 residues long. V gave up 8 bases and J gave up 5 bases; unmatched junction bases: 12.

The chain couples TRBV4-1 to TRBJ1-4; no clear D gene. From germline, CDR1 is MGHRA and CDR2 YSYEKL. The CDR3 runs to 19 residues. The V gene lost 2 bases and the J gene lost 1 base, with 20 bases spanning the gap. The chain's CDR3 is CASSQLSGGGGGTNEKLFF. The CDR3 DNA sequence: TGCGCCAGCAGCCAACTTTCCGGCGGAGGCGGTGGAACTAATGAAAAACTGTTTTTT.

The chain has TRBV20-1 and TRBJ2-2; D unresolved. The V end lost 3 bases, the J end lost 6 bases, and 17 bases lay between the germline ends. Germline V gene sequence: CDR1 DFQATT, CDR2 SNEGSKA (reference sequence). This CDR3 contains 15 residues. CDR3 in amino acids: CSASKAGSLAGELFF. DNA for the CDR3: TGCAGTGCTAGTAAGGCCGGGTCCCTCGCCGGGGAGCTGTTTTTT.